This TCR beta chain was sequenced during a study of CD8 T cells in Susac syndrome. Roughly 0.45 to 1 ug RNA was reverse transcribed with random hexamers. The immunoSEQ assay covered 54 Vbeta and 13 Jbeta segments for CDR3. TCRdb passed the immunoSEQ multiplex PCR reads through MiXCR, listing each CDR3 protein once. Among 170,000 or so distinct CDR3 sequences listed, approximately 93% were seen once. Study results and caveats: In its TCR sequencing and HLA analysis, the study acknowledged that the number of individuals was relatively small.

Sequencing targeted TCR beta in blood CD8+ and CD4+ T cells. Purification of the CD8+ and CD4+ T cells relied on negative isolation, and TEMRA cells underwent FACS enrichment. This CDR3 is 16 amino acids long. V was pared by 6 bases and J by 0 bases, with 12 bases between. Germline loops: CDR1 LNHDA, CDR2 SQIVND (reference sequence). As concerns this clonotype: What it binds is not known.

This chain uses TRBV19 with TRBJ2-6; D not resolved. Sequenced material: CD4+ T cells from PBMCs. The TCR was taken from a human donor with multiple sclerosis. CDR3 coding DNA: TGTGCCAGTAGCCACAGACCCTACTCTGGGGCCAACGTCCTGACTTTC. Translating gives CASSHRPYSGANVLTF. Filled out from reference TRBV19 and TRBJ2-6, the complete variable domain reads DGGITQSPKYLFRKEGQNVTLSCEQNLNHDAMYWYRQDPGQGLRLIYYSQIVNDFQKGDIAEGYSVSREKKESFPLTVTSAQKNPTAFYLCASSHRPYSGANVLTFGAGSRLTVL.